This T cell receptor beta chain was identified during a study of blood T cell repertoires in COVID-19. Study details: PBMCs, B-cell-depleted T cells, or T cells provided the cDNA or gDNA that made up the material.

The V gene's germline CDR1 is DFQATT and CDR2 SNEGSKA (reference sequence). CDR3 length equals 13 residues. V lost 3 bases, J lost 6 bases, and 5 bases stayed unmatched. The method was immunoSEQ multiplex PCR; TCRdb's version includes in-frame clones alone and lacks a portion of them. This table holds about 220,000 clones, 82% found once. The gene calls are TRBV20-1 and TRBJ2-7; 10 nucleotides line up with TRBD2. This receptor was identified in an older woman who had recovered from COVID-19. Sequencing was performed on PBMCs or T cells enriched from blood (not recorded which). The CDR3 reads CSASSLAGAEQYF. The CDR3 DNA reads TGCAGTGCTAGTTCCCTAGCGGGAGCCGAGCAGTACTTC.